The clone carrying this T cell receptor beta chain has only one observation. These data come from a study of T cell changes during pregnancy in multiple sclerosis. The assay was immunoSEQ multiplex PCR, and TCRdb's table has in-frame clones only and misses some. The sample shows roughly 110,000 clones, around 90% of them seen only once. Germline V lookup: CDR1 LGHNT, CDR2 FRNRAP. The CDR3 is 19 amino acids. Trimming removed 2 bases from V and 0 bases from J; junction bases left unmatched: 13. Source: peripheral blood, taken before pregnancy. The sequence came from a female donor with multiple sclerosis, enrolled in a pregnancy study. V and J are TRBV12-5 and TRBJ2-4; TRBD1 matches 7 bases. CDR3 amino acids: CASGLSKIQGPVAKNIQYF. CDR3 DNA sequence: TGTGCTAGTGGTTTGTCTAAGATACAGGGGCCAGTAGCCAAAAACATTCAGTACTTC.